This TCR beta chain originates from a study of identical twins. CDR1 is SNHLY, CDR2 FYNNEI, per germline. The CDR3 runs to 16 residues. In every case, the donor was a healthy Caucasian. Details on this clonotype: One end of the junction does not line up with germline, which may come from a read error.

TCRdb re-called the 5' RACE reads through MiXCR, storing one row per CDR3 protein. This sample has roughly 250,000 distinct CDR3 sequences; approximately 7.9% occur once, and the top ten carry around 5.4%. Separately, the same data were catalogued under a study of yellow fever vaccine responses in identical twins.

The specimen was CD8+ T cells sorted from blood. This sequence joins TRBV2 and TRBJ2-7, with D perhaps matching TRBD2 (6 bases). This clonotype was sampled from a woman aged 18-29 years in good health. DNA for the CDR3: TGTGCCAGCAGTGAGGAGGGTAGTAAGAGCTCCTACGAGCACTACTTC. This gives the protein CASSEEGSKSSYEHYF.